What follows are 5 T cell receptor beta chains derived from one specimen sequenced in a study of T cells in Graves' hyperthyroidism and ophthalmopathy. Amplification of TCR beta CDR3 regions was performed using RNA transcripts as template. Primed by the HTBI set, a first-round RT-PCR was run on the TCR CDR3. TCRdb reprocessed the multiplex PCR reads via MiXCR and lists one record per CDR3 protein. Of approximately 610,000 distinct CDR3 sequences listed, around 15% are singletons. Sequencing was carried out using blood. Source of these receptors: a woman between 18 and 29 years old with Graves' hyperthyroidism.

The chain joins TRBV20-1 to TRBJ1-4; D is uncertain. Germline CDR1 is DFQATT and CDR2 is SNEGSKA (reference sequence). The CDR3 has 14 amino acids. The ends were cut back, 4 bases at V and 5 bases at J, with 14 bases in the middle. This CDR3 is CSAIGPRSNEKLFF. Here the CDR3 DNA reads TGCAGTGCTATAGGACCCCGATCAAATGAAAAACTGTTTTTT.

CDR3 protein: CALQGFRGRNGYTF. For the CDR3, the DNA is TGTGCCCTCCAGGGGTTCAGGGGAAGGAATGGCTACACCTTC. V is TRBV12-3 or TRBV12-4 and J is TRBJ1-2, with D tentatively TRBD1 (6 bases). The CDR3 loop spans 14 amino acids. V lost 11 bases to trimming and J lost 6 bases, with 22 bases between them.

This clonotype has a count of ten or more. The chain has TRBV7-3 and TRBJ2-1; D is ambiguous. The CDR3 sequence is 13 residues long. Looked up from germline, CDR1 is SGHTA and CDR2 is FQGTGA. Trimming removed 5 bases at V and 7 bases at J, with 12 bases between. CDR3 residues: CASSPPGRNEQFF. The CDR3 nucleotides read TGTGCCAGCAGCCCCCCTGGTCGAAATGAGCAGTTCTTC.

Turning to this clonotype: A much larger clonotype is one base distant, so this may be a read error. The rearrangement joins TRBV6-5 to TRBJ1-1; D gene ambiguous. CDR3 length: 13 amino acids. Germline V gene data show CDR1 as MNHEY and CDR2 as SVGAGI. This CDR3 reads CASSYENRAEGFF. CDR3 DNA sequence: TGTGCCAGCAGTTACGAGAACCGGGCTGAAGGTTTCTTT.

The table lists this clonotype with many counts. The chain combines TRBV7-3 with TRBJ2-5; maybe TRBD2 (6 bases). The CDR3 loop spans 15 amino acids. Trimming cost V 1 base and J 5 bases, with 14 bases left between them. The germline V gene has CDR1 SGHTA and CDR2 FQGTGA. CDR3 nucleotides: TGTGCCAGCAGCTTAAAGGAGGGGAGAAGGGAGACCCAGTACTTC. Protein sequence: CASSLKEGRRETQYF.